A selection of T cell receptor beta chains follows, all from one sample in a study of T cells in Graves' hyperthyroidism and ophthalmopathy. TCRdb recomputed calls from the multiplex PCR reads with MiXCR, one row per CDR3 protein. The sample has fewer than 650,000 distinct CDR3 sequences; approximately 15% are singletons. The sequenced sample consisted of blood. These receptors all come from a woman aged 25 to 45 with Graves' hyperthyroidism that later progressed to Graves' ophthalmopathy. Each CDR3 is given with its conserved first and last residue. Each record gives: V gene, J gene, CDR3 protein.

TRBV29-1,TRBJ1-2,CSVDPKGIFYGYTF
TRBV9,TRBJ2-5,CASSVDTGVRAIPATQYF
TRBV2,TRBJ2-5,CASSETPQEETQYF
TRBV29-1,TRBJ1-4,CSVEDNNEKLFF
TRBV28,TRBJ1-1,CASSLPKENTEAFF
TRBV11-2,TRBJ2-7,CAEGQGAQSEQYF
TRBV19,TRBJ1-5,CASIGWFNQPQHF
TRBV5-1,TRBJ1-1,CASSWGGLENTEAFF
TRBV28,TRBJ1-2,CASAQQGSDGYTF
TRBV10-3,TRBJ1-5,CAISPDRAGNQPQHF
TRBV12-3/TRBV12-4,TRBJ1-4,CASSTRPGHKGWEKLFF
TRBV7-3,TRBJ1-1,CASSFLPGKNTEAFF
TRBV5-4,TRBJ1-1,CASSPQDQNTEAFF
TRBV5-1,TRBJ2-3,CASSASRARDTQYF
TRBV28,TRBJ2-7,CASSFKGLSYEQYF
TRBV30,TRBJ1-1,CAWSEGVKNTEAFF
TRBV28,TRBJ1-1,CASSLSGGGLGTEAFF
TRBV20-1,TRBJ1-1,CSARGQGAHLTQAFF
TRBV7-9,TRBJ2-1,CASSLGLAGEREQFF
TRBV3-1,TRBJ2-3,CASSQVDSFMDTQYF
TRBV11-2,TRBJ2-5,CASSPTGREDQETQYF
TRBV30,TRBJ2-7,CAWASGYLYEQYF
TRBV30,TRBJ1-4,CAWSIPGVKANEKLFF
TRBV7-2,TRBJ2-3,CASTPRREPNTDTQYF
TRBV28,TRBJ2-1,CASSLWGLAFNEQFF
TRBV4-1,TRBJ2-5,CASSRSGTGLETQYF
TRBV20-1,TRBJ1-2,CSARDDRDIGYTF
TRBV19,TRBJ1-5,CASTLRSDGFGQPQHF
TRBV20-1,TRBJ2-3,CSAEESTDTQYF
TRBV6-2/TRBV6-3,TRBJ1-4,CASRKAGGRTNEKLFF
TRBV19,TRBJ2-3,CASSPRGEFGDTQYF
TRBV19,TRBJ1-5,CASNLDRDQPQHF